These T cell receptor beta chains were read from a single sample in a study of Ad26.COV2.S vaccination and SARS-CoV-2 variants. Profiled with immunoSEQ multiplex PCR; TCRdb holds only in-frame clones, not every one. Here the sample spans some 300,000 clones, about 85% being singletons. Sequenced here: peripheral blood, sampled in a trial of Ad26.COV2.S vaccine versus placebo. These receptors all stem from a person aged 18-60 years who received the Ad26.COV2.S COVID-19 vaccine or a placebo. Both conserved end residues are part of each CDR3. A D gene is named only where the DNA matches it firmly. Expanded clones get a size class; other rows say once, few or many, or leave the size out.

d_gene	v_gene	j_gene	abundance	CDR3aa	CDR3nt
.	TRBV4-2	TRBJ1-5	.	CASSQTLSDQPQHF	TGTGCCAGCAGCCAGACGCTATCAGATCAGCCCCAGCATTTT
.	TRBV10-3	TRBJ2-1	.	CAINSGGGNDNEQFF	TGTGCCATCAATTCGGGTGGCGGGAACGACAATGAGCAGTTCTTC
.	TRBV28	TRBJ1-6	.	CASSPPGPLHF	TGTGCCAGCAGTCCTCCGGGACCCCTCCACTTT
TRBD1	TRBV2	TRBJ1-3	.	CASRGDRGQLGNTIYF	TGTGCCAGCAGGGGGGACAGGGGACAACTCGGAAACACCATATATTTT
.	TRBV28	TRBJ1-2	.	CASSLGARSLYGYTF	TGTGCCAGCAGTTTAGGGGCCCGCTCCCTTTATGGCTACACCTTC
.	TRBV6-1	TRBJ1-2	.	CASSESLGHNYGYTF	TGTGCCAGCAGTGAATCTCTGGGGCATAACTATGGCTACACCTTC
TRBD2	TRBV7-8	TRBJ2-5	.	CASSSGGETQYF	TGTGCCAGCAGCTCCGGGGGGGAGACCCAGTACTTC
.	TRBV9	TRBJ2-6	.	CASSVFYSGSGANVLTF	TGTGCCAGCAGCGTATTTTATTCAGGCTCTGGGGCCAACGTCCTGACTTTC
TRBD1	TRBV28	TRBJ1-3	once	CASSLLTGTGNTIYF	TGTGCCAGCAGCCTACTGACAGGGACTGGAAACACCATATATTTT
.	TRBV10-2	TRBJ2-7	.	CARIVRGQAYEQYF	TGCGCCAGAATAGTTCGGGGGCAGGCCTACGAGCAGTACTTC
.	TRBV19	TRBJ2-7	once	CASSLRLRVGGPPYEQYF	TGTGCCAGTAGCCTTCGTTTAAGGGTAGGGGGTCCGCCCTACGAGCAGTACTTC
.	TRBV29-1	TRBJ2-5	.	CSVGETQYF	TGCAGCGTAGGGGAGACCCAGTACTTC
.	TRBV27	TRBJ2-1	.	CASSLVGPYNEQFF	TGTGCCAGCAGTTTGGTGGGACCCTACAATGAGCAGTTCTTC
.	TRBV2	TRBJ1-5	.	CASRGGANQPQHF	TGTGCCAGCAGAGGGGGGGCCAATCAGCCCCAGCATTTT
TRBD1	TRBV28	TRBJ1-2	.	CASLQGGKAGGYTF	TGTGCCAGCCTGCAGGGGGGGAAAGCGGGAGGCTACACCTTC
.	TRBV28	TRBJ2-3	.	CASSSRGSGTDTQYF	TGTGCCAGCAGTTCACGGGGGAGTGGGACAGATACGCAGTATTTT
.	TRBV5-8	TRBJ2-3	.	CASRRDARVQYF	TGTGCCAGCAGACGGGACGCAAGAGTGCAGTATTTT
.	TRBV6-4	TRBJ2-1	.	CASSATETSYNEQFF	TGTGCCAGCAGTGCGACAGAGACTTCCTACAATGAGCAGTTCTTC
.	TRBV6-5	TRBJ2-1	.	CASSSKGDGRNEQFF	TGTGCCAGCAGTTCCAAGGGGGACGGCCGCAATGAGCAGTTCTTC
.	TRBV5-1	TRBJ1-3	.	CASSLAGSGNTIYF	TGCGCCAGCAGCTTGGCTGGGTCCGGAAACACCATATATTTT
.	TRBV24-1	TRBJ2-4	.	CATSDGQRLAKNIQYF	TGTGCCACCAGTGATGGACAGAGGCTAGCCAAAAACATTCAGTACTTC
.	TRBV7-2	TRBJ2-1	.	CASSFRGSYNEQFF	TGTGCCAGCAGCTTTCGAGGGTCCTACAATGAGCAGTTCTTC
TRBD1	TRBV19	TRBJ2-3	.	CASRLPGTGTQYF	TGTGCCAGTAGATTACCCGGGACAGGTACGCAGTATTTT
.	TRBV27	TRBJ1-5	few	CASSLGGHQPQHF	TGTGCCAGCAGTTTGGGGGGGCATCAGCCCCAGCATTTT
.	TRBV6-5	TRBJ2-3	.	CASINPGTDTQYF	TGTGCCAGCATCAACCCGGGCACAGATACGCAGTATTTT
.	TRBV20-1	TRBJ2-7	.	CSAGLGHEQYF	TGCAGTGCTGGCCTAGGCCACGAGCAGTACTTC
.	TRBV7-3	TRBJ1-1	.	CASSFLRNTEAFF	TGTGCCAGCAGCTTCTTACGGAACACTGAAGCTTTCTTT
TRBD2	TRBV11-2	TRBJ2-1	once	CASSLASGAYNEQFF	TGTGCCAGCAGCTTAGCAAGCGGGGCTTACAATGAGCAGTTCTTC
.	TRBV2	TRBJ1-2	.	CASSERQGNGYTF	TGTGCCAGCAGTGAGAGGCAGGGGAATGGCTACACCTTC
.	TRBV11-2	TRBJ2-7	.	CASSSSLGAYEQYF	TGTGCCAGCAGCTCTAGTCTAGGAGCCTACGAGCAGTACTTC
TRBD2	TRBV4-2	TRBJ2-3	.	CASSQGPSGGSTDTQYF	TGTGCCAGCAGCCAAGGTCCTAGCGGGGGGAGCACAGATACGCAGTATTTT
.	TRBV5-1	TRBJ2-2	.	CASSLVGVRGTGELFF	TGCGCCAGCAGCCTGGTGGGGGTCCGCGGCACCGGGGAGCTGTTTTTT
TRBD2	TRBV4-2	TRBJ2-3	few	CASSQEWSGGATDTQYF	TGTGCCAGCAGCCAGGAGTGGAGCGGGGGGGCCACAGATACGCAGTATTTT
TRBD2	TRBV4-1	TRBJ2-1	.	CASSQSNSGGVAERSYNEQFF	TGCGCCAGCAGCCAATCCAACTCCGGGGGGGTGGCGGAACGCTCCTACAATGAGCAGTTCTTC
.	TRBV11-2	TRBJ2-5	.	CASSLGSQETQYF	TGTGCCAGCAGCTTAGGGAGCCAAGAGACCCAGTACTTC
.	TRBV12-3/TRBV12-4	TRBJ1-1	.	CASSLRGVTEAFF	TGTGCCAGCAGTCTGAGGGGGGTCACTGAAGCTTTCTTT
.	TRBV28	TRBJ1-3	.	CASYESGNTIYF	TGTGCCAGCTATGAGTCTGGAAACACCATATATTTT
.	TRBV4-2	TRBJ1-2	.	CASSQDGSGISGYTF	TGTGCCAGCAGCCAAGATGGTTCAGGGATCAGTGGCTACACCTTC
.	TRBV29-1	TRBJ1-2	.	CSQERVAGKGYTF	TGCAGCCAGGAGAGAGTGGCAGGGAAGGGCTACACCTTC
.	TRBV19	TRBJ2-6	few	CASSQTGANVLTF	TGTGCCAGTAGTCAGACTGGGGCCAACGTCCTGACTTTC
.	TRBV4-1	TRBJ2-7	.	CASSHPFGEQYF	TGCGCCAGCAGCCACCCATTCGGCGAGCAGTACTTC
.	TRBV19	TRBJ1-4	.	CASSTTTASNEKLFF	TGTGCCAGTAGTACCACGACAGCCAGCAACGAAAAACTGTTTTTT
.	TRBV11-2	TRBJ2-3	.	CASTPPGSRTDTQYF	TGTGCCAGCACCCCACCGGGATCTCGCACAGATACGCAGTATTTT